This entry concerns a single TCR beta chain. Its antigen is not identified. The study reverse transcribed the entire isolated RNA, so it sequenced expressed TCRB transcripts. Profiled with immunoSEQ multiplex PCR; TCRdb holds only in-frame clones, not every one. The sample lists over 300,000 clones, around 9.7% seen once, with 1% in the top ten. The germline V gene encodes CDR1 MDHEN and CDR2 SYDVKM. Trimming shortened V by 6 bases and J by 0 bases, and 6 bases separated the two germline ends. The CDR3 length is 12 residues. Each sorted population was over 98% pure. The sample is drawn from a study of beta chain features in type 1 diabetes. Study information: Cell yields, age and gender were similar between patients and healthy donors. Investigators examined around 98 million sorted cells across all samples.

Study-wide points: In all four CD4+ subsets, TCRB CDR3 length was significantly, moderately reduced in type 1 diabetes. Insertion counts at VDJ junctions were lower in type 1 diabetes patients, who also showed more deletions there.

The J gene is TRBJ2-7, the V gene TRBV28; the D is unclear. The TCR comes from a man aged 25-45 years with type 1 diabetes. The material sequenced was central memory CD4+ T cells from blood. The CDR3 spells CASSVSSYEQYF. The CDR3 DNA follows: TGTGCCAGCAGCGTCAGCTCCTACGAGCAGTACTTC.